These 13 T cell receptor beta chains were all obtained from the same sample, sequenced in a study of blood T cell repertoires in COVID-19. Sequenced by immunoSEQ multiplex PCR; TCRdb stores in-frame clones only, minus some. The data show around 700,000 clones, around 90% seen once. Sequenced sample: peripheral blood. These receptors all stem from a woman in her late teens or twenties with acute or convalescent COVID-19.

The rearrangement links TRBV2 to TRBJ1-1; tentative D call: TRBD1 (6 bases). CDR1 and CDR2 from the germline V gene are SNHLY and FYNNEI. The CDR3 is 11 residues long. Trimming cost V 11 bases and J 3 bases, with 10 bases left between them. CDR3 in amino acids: CAEGGDTEAFF. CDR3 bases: TGTGCCGAAGGGGGTGACACTGAAGCTTTCTTT.

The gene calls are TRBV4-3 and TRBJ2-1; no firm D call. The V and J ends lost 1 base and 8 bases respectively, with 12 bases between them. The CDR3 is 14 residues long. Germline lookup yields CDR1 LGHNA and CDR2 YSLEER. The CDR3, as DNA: TGCGCCAGCAGCCAAGGGGTACCAGGCGATGAGCAGTTCTTC. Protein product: CASSQGVPGDEQFF.

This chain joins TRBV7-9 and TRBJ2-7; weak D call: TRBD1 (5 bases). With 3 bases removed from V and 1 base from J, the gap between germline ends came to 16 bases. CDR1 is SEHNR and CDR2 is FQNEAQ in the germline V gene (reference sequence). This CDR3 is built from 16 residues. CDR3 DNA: TGTGCCAGCAGCTTTGTAGCAGGGTTAAAATCCTACGAGCAGTACTTC. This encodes CASSFVAGLKSYEQYF.

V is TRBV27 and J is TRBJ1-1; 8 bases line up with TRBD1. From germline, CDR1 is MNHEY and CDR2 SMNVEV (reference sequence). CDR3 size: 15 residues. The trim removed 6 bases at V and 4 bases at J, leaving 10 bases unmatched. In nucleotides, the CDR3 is TGTGCCAGCAGACCTCTGACAGGGGTGGCCACTGAAGCTTTCTTT. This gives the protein CASRPLTGVATEAFF.

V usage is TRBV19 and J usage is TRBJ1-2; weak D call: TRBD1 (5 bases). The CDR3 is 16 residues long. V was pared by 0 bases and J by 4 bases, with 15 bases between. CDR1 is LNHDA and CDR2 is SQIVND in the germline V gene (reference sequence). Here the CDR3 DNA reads TGTGCCAGTAGTATAGACCCAGCCTCAGGGATCTATGGCTACACCTTC. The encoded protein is CASSIDPASGIYGYTF.

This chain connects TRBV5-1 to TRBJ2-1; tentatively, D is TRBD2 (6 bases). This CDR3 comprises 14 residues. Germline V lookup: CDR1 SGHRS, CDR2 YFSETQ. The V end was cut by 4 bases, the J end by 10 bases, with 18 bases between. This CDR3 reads CASSAGTGMGEQFF. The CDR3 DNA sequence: TGCGCCAGCAGCGCCGGGACTGGGATGGGGGAGCAGTTCTTC.

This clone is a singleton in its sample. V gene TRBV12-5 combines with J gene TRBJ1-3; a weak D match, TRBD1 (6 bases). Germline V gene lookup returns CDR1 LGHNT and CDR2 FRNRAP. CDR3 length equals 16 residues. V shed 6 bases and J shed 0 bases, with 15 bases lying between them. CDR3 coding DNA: TGTGCTAGTGGCCCTGACAGGCCCAACTCTGGAAACACCATATATTTT. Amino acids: CASGPDRPNSGNTIYF. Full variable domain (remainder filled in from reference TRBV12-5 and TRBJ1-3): DARVTQTPRHKVTEMGQEVTMRCQPILGHNTVFWYRQTMMQGLELLAYFRNRAPLDDSGMPKDRFSAEMPDATLATLKIQPSEPRDSAVYFCASGPDRPNSGNTIYFGEGSWLTVV.

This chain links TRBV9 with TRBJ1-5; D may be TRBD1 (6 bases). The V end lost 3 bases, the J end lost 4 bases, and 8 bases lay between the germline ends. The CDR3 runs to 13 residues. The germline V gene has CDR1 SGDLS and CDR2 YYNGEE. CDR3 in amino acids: CASSAGDNQPQHF. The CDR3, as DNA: TGTGCCAGCAGCGCAGGGGATAATCAGCCCCAGCATTTT. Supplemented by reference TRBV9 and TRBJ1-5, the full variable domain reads DSGVTQTPKHLITATGQRVTLRCSPRSGDLSVYWYQQSLDQGLQFLIQYYNGEERAKGNILERFSAQQFPDLHSELNLSSLELGDSALYFCASSAGDNQPQHFGDGTRLSIL.

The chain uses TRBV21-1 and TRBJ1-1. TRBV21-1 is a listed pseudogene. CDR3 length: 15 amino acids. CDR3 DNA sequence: TGTGCCAGCAGCAAAGGCACGATTACTAGCACTGAAGCTTTCTTT. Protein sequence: CASSKGTITSTEAFF.

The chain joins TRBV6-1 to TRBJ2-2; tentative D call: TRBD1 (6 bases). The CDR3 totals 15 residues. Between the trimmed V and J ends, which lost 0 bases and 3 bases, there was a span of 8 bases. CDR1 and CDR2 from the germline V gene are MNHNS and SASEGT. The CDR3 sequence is CASSEADRHTGELFF. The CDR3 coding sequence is TGTGCCAGCAGTGAAGCGGACAGACACACCGGGGAGCTGTTTTTT.

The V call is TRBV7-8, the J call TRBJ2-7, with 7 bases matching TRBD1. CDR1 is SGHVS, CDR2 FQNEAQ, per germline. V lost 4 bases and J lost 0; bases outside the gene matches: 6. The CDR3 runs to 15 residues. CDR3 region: CASSYDRAVSYEQYF. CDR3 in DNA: TGTGCCAGCAGCTATGACAGGGCGGTCTCCTACGAGCAGTACTTC.

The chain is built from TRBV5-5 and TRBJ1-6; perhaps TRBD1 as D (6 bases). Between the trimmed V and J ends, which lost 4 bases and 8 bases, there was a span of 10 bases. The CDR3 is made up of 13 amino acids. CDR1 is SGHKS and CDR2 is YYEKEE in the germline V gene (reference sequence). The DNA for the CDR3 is TGTGCCAGCAGCGCCTCAGGGGATTCACCCCTCCACTTT. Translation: CASSASGDSPLHF.

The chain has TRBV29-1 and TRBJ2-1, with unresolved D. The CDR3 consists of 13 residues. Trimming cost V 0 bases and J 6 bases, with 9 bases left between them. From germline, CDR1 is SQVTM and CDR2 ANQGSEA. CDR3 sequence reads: CSVEDLGRNEQFF. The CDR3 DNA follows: TGCAGCGTTGAAGATCTAGGCCGCAATGAGCAGTTCTTC.